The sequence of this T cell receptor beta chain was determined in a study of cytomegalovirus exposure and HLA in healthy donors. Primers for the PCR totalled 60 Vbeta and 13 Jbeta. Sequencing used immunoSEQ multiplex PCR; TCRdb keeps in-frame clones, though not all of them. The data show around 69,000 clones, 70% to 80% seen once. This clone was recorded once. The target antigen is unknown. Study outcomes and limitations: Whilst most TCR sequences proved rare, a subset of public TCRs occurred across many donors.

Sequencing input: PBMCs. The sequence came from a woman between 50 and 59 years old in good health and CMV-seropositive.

CDR3: CASSLVVAQETQYF. The CDR3 coding sequence is TGTGCCAGCAGTTTGGTAGTAGCCCAAGAGACCCAGTACTTC. This chain connects TRBV28 to TRBJ2-5; no clear D. The CDR3 totals 14 residues. Germline V CDR1 and CDR2: MDHEN, SYDVKM. V dropped 3 bases and J dropped 1 base, with 9 bases sitting between them.